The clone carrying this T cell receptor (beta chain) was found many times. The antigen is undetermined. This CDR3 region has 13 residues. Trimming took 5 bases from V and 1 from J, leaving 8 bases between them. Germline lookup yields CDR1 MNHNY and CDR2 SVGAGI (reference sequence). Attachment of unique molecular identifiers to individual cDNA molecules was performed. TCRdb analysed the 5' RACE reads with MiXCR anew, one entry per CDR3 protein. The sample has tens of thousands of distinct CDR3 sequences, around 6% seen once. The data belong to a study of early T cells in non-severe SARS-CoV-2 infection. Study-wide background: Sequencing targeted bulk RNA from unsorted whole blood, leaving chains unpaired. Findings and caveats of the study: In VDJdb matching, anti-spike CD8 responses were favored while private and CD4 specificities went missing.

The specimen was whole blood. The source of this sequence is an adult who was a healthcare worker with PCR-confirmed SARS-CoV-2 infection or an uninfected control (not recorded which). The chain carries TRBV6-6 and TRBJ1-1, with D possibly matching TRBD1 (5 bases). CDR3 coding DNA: TGTGCCAGCAGTATGGGGCAGAACACTGAAGCTTTCTTT. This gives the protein CASSMGQNTEAFF.